The present TCR beta chain was sequenced within a study of control samples from healthy donors and cancer patients. Libraries were prepared by immunoSEQ multiplex PCR; TCRdb keeps only in-frame clonotypes and omits some of them. This sample yields some 120,000 clones, of which 87% are seen a single time; around 9% belongs to the top ten. The germline V gene encodes CDR1 SGHNT and CDR2 YYREEE (reference sequence). The CDR3 is 16 amino acids. V was clipped by 2 bases and J by 7 bases, with 19 bases between them. The sequence was obtained from a man aged 35-49 years in good health. The chain has TRBV5-4 and TRBJ2-1; the D is unclear. The sequenced sample consisted of blood. CDR3 loop: CASSLPPGPTLNEQFF. In DNA form, the CDR3 reads TGTGCCAGCAGCTTACCCCCGGGCCCCACCTTAAATGAGCAGTTCTTC.